This is a list of T cell receptor beta chains from one sample in a study of blood T cell repertoires in COVID-19. Sequenced by immunoSEQ multiplex PCR; TCRdb stores in-frame clones only, minus some. Here the sample spans more than 45,000 clones, less than 90% being singletons. The sequenced sample was peripheral blood. The source of these receptors is a woman in her 70s with active COVID-19. Both conserved end residues are trimmed from each CDR3. Fields, in order: V gene, CDR3 protein.

V: TRBV5-1
CDR3: ASSFRGPGYEQY

V: TRBV30
CDR3: AWKGRTASSYNSPLH

V: TRBV24-1
CDR3: ATASIGGTDGYT

V: TRBV12-3/TRBV12-4
CDR3: ASSPRTEAF

V: TRBV5-4
CDR3: ASSLKFSGATEEKLF

V: TRBV28
CDR3: ASSSQGAEQY

V: TRBV2
CDR3: ASRRGTSGSSYEQY

V: TRBV3-1/TRBV3-2
CDR3: ASSQDRGWGGSSYNEQF

V: TRBV11-3
CDR3: ASSLGLALSDTQY

V: TRBV18
CDR3: ASSLTGADQPQH

V: TRBV7-9
CDR3: ASSLQGDRVGYEQY

V: TRBV4-1
CDR3: ASSPKGAGGREAGLSYEQY

V: TRBV7-9
CDR3: ASSPVEVEKLF

V: TRBV3-1/TRBV3-2
CDR3: ASSQRGSNYGYT

V: TRBV12-2
CDR3: ASRFPMRDNSLRDTEAF

V: TRBV7-2
CDR3: ASSLVAGQPQH

V: TRBV4-1
CDR3: ASSQEGLAGAYNEQF

V: TRBV7-2
CDR3: ASSPSGDDTQY

V: TRBV28
CDR3: ASSSIKGEVDQPQH

V: TRBV30
CDR3: AWSKGQDNSPLH

V: TRBV30
CDR3: AWSVLGGDPYEQY

V: TRBV3-1/TRBV3-2
CDR3: ASSQGHGISYEQY

V: TRBV5-1
CDR3: ASSSPGQADANYGYT

V: TRBV4-2
CDR3: ASSQVSGVAGVNEQY

V: TRBV7-7
CDR3: ASSLGGTDTQY

V: TRBV6-4
CDR3: ASSVDSGGPYGYT

V: TRBV7-9
CDR3: ASSGQGARGYT

V: TRBV10-2
CDR3: ASGIAGGIGTDTQY

V: TRBV5-1
CDR3: ASSPTLTTSNTEAF

V: TRBV21-1
CDR3: ASSPLRLPHNEQF

V: TRBV11-3
CDR3: ASGSGRSYEQY

V: TRBV6-5
CDR3: ASSYGTGFRSPLH

V: TRBV28
CDR3: ASSLQGFTYEQY

V: TRBV7-3
CDR3: ASSSEPGGETQY

V: TRBV5-1
CDR3: ASSLSSGSWTGELF

V: TRBV11-2
CDR3: ASSRFFSSTDTQY